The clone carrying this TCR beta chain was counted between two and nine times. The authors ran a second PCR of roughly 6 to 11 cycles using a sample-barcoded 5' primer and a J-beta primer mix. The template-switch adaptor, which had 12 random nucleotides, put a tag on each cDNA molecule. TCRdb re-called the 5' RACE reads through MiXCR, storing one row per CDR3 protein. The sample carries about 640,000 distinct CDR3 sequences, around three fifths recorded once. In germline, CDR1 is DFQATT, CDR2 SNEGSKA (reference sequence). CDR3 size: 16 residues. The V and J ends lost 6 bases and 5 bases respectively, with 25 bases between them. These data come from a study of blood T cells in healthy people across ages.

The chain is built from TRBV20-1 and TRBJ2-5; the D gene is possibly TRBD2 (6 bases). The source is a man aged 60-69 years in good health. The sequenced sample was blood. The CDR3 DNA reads TGCAGTGCAATCGGGGGTTTGGGAGGCTGGGAGGAGACCCAGTACTTC. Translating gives CSAIGGLGGWEETQYF.